These 4 T cell receptor beta chains originate from one sample sequenced in a study of Ad26.COV2.S vaccination and SARS-CoV-2 variants. Treatment reported: some 19 received Ad26.COV2.S at low or high dose, single or two shots; 5 received placebo; per-sample allocation not given. Sample collection was performed on day 63 after the first vaccine or placebo injection. Assay used: immunoSEQ multiplex PCR; TCRdb lists only in-frame clones, some missing. The sample carries about 350,000 clones, approximately 90% recorded once. Material: peripheral blood, obtained in a trial of Ad26.COV2.S vaccine versus placebo. The receptor source for this set is a person aged 18-65 years who received the Ad26.COV2.S COVID-19 vaccine or a placebo.

The chain employs TRBV7-2 and TRBJ2-5, with 8 bases matching TRBD1. After removal of 4 bases from V and 3 bases from J, the junction contained 10 bases not matched to a gene. Germline V lookup: CDR1 SGHTA, CDR2 FQGNSA. The CDR3 covers 16 residues. The CDR3, as DNA: TGTGCCAGCAGCTCCACCGGTTACAGGGGGGAAGAGACCCAGTACTTC. Protein sequence: CASSSTGYRGEETQYF.

The chain combines TRBV4-3 with TRBJ1-5, with D possibly matching TRBD1 (5 bases). Trimming cost V 3 bases and J 5 bases, with 11 bases left between them. Germline CDR1 reads LGHNA; CDR2 reads YSLEER. The CDR3 sequence is 14 residues long. The CDR3 nucleotides are TGCGCCAGCAGCCATACCCAGGGCGATCAGCCCCAGCATTTT. Translating it yields CASSHTQGDQPQHF.

The chain uses TRBV6-2 or TRBV6-3 and TRBJ2-1; TRBD2 aligns across 12 bases. V shed 2 bases and J 0 bases; nucleotides not matched to a gene: 11. Germline values: CDR1 MNHEY, CDR2 SVGEGT. The CDR3 is made up of 20 amino acids. The CDR3 bases are TGTGCCAGCAGTTACAGATTTGGGCTAGCGGGGGGGAGCTCCTACAATGAGCAGTTCTTC. Its protein is CASSYRFGLAGGSSYNEQFF.

The V call is TRBV5-1, the J call TRBJ2-1; the D gene is possibly TRBD2 (5 bases). This CDR3 region has 14 residues. Germline V gene lookup returns CDR1 SGHRS and CDR2 YFSETQ. The germline V and J ends were trimmed by 4 bases and 4 bases, with 12 bases remaining between them. The CDR3 sequence is CASSAGDVYNEQFF. CDR3 sequence (DNA): TGCGCCAGCAGCGCCGGGGATGTATACAATGAGCAGTTCTTC. Together with reference TRBV5-1 and TRBJ2-1, the CDR3 gives the full variable domain: KAGVTQTPRYLIKTRGQQVTLSCSPISGHRSVSWYQQTPGQGLQFLFEYFSETQRNKGNFPGRFSGRQFSNSRSEMNVSTLELGDSALYLCASSAGDVYNEQFFGPGTRLTVL.